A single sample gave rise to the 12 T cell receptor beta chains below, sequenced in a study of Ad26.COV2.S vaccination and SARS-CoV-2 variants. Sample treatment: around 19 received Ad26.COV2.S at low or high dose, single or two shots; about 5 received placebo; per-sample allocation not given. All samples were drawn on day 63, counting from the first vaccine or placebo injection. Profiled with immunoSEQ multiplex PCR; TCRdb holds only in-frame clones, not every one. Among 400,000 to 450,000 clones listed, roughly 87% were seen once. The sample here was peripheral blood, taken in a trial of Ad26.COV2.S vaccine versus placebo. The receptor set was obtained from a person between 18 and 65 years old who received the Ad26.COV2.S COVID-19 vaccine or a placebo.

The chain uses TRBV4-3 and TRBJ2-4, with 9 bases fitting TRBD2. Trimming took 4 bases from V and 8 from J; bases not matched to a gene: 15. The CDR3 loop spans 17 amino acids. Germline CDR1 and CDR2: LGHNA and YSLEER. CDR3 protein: CASSLWASGTSVYIQYF. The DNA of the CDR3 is TGCGCCAGCAGCCTCTGGGCTAGCGGGACCTCGGTATACATTCAGTACTTC.

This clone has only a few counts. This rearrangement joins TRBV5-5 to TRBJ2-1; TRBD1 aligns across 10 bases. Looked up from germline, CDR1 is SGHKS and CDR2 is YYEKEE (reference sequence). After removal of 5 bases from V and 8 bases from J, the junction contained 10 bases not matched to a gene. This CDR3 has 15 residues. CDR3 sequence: CASSNPGQGSDEQFF. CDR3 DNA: TGTGCCAGCAGTAATCCGGGACAGGGGTCTGATGAGCAGTTCTTC.

CDR3 sequence reads: CASSQPPRGGNQPQHF. CDR3 in DNA: TGTGCCAGTAGTCAACCACCCAGGGGGGGCAATCAGCCCCAGCATTTT. The chain recombines TRBV19 with TRBJ1-5; TRBD1 matches 7 bases. This CDR3 region has 16 residues. J lost 2 bases, V lost 5 bases, and 9 bases had no gene match. The V gene's germline CDR1 is LNHDA and CDR2 SQIVND (reference sequence).

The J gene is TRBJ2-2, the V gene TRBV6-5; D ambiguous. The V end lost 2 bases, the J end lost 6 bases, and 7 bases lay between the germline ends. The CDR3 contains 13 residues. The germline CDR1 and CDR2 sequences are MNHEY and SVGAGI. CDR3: CASSYPDAGELFF. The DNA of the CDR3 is TGTGCCAGCAGTTACCCCGACGCCGGGGAGCTGTTTTTT.

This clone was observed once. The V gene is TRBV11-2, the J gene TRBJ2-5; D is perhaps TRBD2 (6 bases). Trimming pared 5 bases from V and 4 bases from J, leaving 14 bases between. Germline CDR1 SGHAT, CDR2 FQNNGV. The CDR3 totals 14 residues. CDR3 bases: TGTGCCAGCAGCCCCCGACTAGGTCCAGAGACCCAGTACTTC. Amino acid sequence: CASSPRLGPETQYF.

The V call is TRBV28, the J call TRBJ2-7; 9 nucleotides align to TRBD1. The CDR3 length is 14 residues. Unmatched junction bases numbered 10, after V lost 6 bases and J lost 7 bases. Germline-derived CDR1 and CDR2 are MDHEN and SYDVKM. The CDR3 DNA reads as TGTGCCAGCAGGATACAGGGGGCATCGGATGAGCAGTACTTC. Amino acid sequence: CASRIQGASDEQYF.

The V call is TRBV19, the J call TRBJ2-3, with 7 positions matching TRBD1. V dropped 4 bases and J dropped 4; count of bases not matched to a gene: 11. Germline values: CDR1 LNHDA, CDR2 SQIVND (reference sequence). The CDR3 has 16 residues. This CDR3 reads CASSTFLDRVADTQYF. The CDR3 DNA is TGTGCCAGTAGTACTTTTTTAGACAGGGTGGCAGATACGCAGTATTTT.

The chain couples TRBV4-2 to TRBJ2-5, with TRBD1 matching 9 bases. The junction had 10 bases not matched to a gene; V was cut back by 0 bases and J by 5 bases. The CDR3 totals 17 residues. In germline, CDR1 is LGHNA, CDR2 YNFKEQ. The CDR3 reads CASSQERVGTGLETQYF. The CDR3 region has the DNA TGTGCCAGCAGCCAAGAGCGGGTCGGGACAGGGTTGGAGACCCAGTACTTC.

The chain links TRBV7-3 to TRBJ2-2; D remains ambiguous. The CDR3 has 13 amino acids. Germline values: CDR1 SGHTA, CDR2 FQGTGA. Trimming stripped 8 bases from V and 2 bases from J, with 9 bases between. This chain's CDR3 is CASGLSNTGELFF. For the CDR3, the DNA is TGTGCCAGCGGCCTGAGCAACACCGGGGAGCTGTTTTTT.

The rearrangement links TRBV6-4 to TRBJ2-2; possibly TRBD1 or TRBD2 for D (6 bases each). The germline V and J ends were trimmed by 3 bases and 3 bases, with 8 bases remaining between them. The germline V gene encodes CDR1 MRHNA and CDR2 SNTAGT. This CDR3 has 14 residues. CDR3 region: CASSERGDTGELFF. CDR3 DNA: TGTGCCAGCAGTGAGAGGGGGGACACCGGGGAGCTGTTTTTT.

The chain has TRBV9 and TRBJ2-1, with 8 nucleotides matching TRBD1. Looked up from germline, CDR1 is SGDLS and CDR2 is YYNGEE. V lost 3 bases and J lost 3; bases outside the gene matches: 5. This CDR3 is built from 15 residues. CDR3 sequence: CASSGGTGYYNEQFF. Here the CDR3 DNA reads TGTGCCAGCAGCGGTGGGACAGGTTACTACAATGAGCAGTTCTTC.

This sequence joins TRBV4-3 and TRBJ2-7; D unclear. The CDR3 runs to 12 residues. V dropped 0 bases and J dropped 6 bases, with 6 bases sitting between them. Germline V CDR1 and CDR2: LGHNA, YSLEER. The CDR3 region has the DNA TGCGCCAGCAGCCAAGATGCCAGCGAGCAGTACTTC. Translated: CASSQDASEQYF.